Listed below are T cell receptor beta chains from one sample, sequenced in a study of blood T cells in healthy people across ages. A single record per CDR3 protein comes from TCRdb applying MiXCR to the 5' RACE reads. The sample yields over 1,200,000 distinct CDR3 sequences, roughly 64% seen once. The sequenced sample consisted of blood. The receptors here all came from a man between 18 and 35 years old in good health. Each CDR3 is given with its conserved first and last residue. A D gene is named only where the DNA matches it firmly. Size is omitted from some rows. Given values are once, few, many or a class for expanded clones.

v_call: TRBV6-5; j_call: TRBJ2-5; d_call: TRBD2; clone_size: .; cdr3_nt: TGTGCCAGCAGTTCCTTACTAGCGGGAGCTCACAGTAATTACAATGAGCAGTACTTC; cdr3_aa: CASSSLLAGAHSNYNEQYF
v_call: TRBV6-2/TRBV6-3; j_call: TRBJ2-5; d_call: .; clone_size: .; cdr3_nt: TGTGCCAGCAGTTACGGGGCAGCAATACAAGAGACCCAGTACTTC; cdr3_aa: CASSYGAAIQETQYF
v_call: TRBV4-1; j_call: TRBJ2-7; d_call: .; clone_size: .; cdr3_nt: TGCGCCAGCAGCCAAAATCCCCCCGACCGCTCCTACGAGCAGTACTTC; cdr3_aa: CASSQNPPDRSYEQYF
v_call: TRBV6-6; j_call: TRBJ2-4; d_call: TRBD1; clone_size: few; cdr3_nt: TGTGCCAGCAGTTACTTGGACAGGGAGAACATTCAGTACTTC; cdr3_aa: CASSYLDRENIQYF
v_call: TRBV28; j_call: TRBJ2-7; d_call: TRBD1; clone_size: .; cdr3_nt: TGTGCCAGCAACCAGGGGGCGGCTTCAACCTACGAGCAGTACTTC; cdr3_aa: CASNQGAASTYEQYF
v_call: TRBV20-1; j_call: TRBJ1-4; d_call: .; clone_size: .; cdr3_nt: TGCAGTGCTAGAAAAAAAGGTTGGGGCGAAAAACTGTTTTTT; cdr3_aa: CSARKKGWGEKLFF
v_call: TRBV4-2; j_call: TRBJ1-2; d_call: .; clone_size: .; cdr3_nt: TGTGCCAGCAGCCAAGAGGGGGGGGGAGGCGGGGCCACCTATGGCTACACCTTC; cdr3_aa: CASSQEGGGGGATYGYTF
v_call: TRBV20-1; j_call: TRBJ2-2; d_call: TRBD1; clone_size: .; cdr3_nt: TGCAGTGCTAGTGGACAGGGGAACACCGGGGAGCTGTTTTTT; cdr3_aa: CSASGQGNTGELFF
v_call: TRBV27; j_call: TRBJ2-3; d_call: .; clone_size: .; cdr3_nt: TGTGCCAGCAAGGCGGGCGGAATCACAGATACGCAGTATTTT; cdr3_aa: CASKAGGITDTQYF
v_call: TRBV12-5; j_call: TRBJ2-1; d_call: TRBD1; clone_size: .; cdr3_nt: TGTGCTAGTGGTTTCAGGGCGGGACAGGGTGACAATGAGCAGTTCTTC; cdr3_aa: CASGFRAGQGDNEQFF
v_call: TRBV2; j_call: TRBJ2-3; d_call: .; clone_size: many; cdr3_nt: TGTGCCAGCAGTGCAGATACGCAGTATTTT; cdr3_aa: CASSADTQYF
v_call: TRBV7-2; j_call: TRBJ2-7; d_call: .; clone_size: .; cdr3_nt: TGTGCCAGCAGCTCAAGACAGGTTCCCGAGCAGTACTTC; cdr3_aa: CASSSRQVPEQYF
v_call: TRBV20-1; j_call: TRBJ2-7; d_call: .; clone_size: .; cdr3_nt: TGCAGTGCAAGACCTAACTCGGCTAGCGCTCCCTACGAGCAGTACTTC; cdr3_aa: CSARPNSASAPYEQYF
v_call: TRBV18; j_call: TRBJ1-2; d_call: TRBD1; clone_size: .; cdr3_nt: TGTGCCAGCTCACTCGGACAGGGGGAGGATGGCTACACCTTC; cdr3_aa: CASSLGQGEDGYTF
v_call: TRBV27; j_call: TRBJ2-3; d_call: .; clone_size: .; cdr3_nt: TGTGCCAGCAGTAGGATGAGTACTAGCACAGATACGCAGTATTTT; cdr3_aa: CASSRMSTSTDTQYF
v_call: TRBV21-1; j_call: TRBJ2-5; d_call: .; clone_size: once; cdr3_nt: TGTGCCAGCAGCAAAGACGACGGAGAGATGGAGACCCAGTACTTC; cdr3_aa: CASSKDDGEMETQYF
v_call: TRBV4-2; j_call: TRBJ2-1; d_call: TRBD2; clone_size: .; cdr3_nt: TGTGCCAGCAGCCAAGCCGGGGAGGGTAATGAGCAGTTCTTC; cdr3_aa: CASSQAGEGNEQFF
v_call: TRBV10-3; j_call: TRBJ2-3; d_call: .; clone_size: .; cdr3_nt: TGTGCCATCAGTGAGTCAGTTTACGAGGATACGCAGTATTTT; cdr3_aa: CAISESVYEDTQYF
v_call: TRBV29-1; j_call: TRBJ1-6; d_call: TRBD1; clone_size: .; cdr3_nt: TGCAGCGCCGTGACAGGGTCTAATTCACCCCTCCACTTT; cdr3_aa: CSAVTGSNSPLHF
v_call: TRBV3-1; j_call: TRBJ1-1; d_call: .; clone_size: .; cdr3_nt: TGTGCCAGCAGCCCAAACCTCGGCGGGGTTACTGAAGCTTTCTTT; cdr3_aa: CASSPNLGGVTEAFF
v_call: TRBV9; j_call: TRBJ2-7; d_call: .; clone_size: few; cdr3_nt: TGTGCCAGCAGCGCCGGAAGGGGTTCTCTCTCCTACGAGCAGTACTTC; cdr3_aa: CASSAGRGSLSYEQYF
v_call: TRBV3-1; j_call: TRBJ2-5; d_call: TRBD1; clone_size: .; cdr3_nt: TGTGCCAGCAGCCCTAACATTCGGCTCGGACAGGGTGTTGTGGAGACCCAGTACTTC; cdr3_aa: CASSPNIRLGQGVVETQYF
v_call: TRBV5-1; j_call: TRBJ2-5; d_call: .; clone_size: few; cdr3_nt: TGCGCCACCACTCTCGAAGGGGCAGCCGGGGAGACCCAGTACTTC; cdr3_aa: CATTLEGAAGETQYF
v_call: TRBV6-5; j_call: TRBJ1-1; d_call: .; clone_size: .; cdr3_nt: TGTGCCAGCAGTTACTCGGCAGCCGAACCTGCTGTTTTCTTT; cdr3_aa: CASSYSAAEPAVFF
v_call: TRBV6-2/TRBV6-3; j_call: TRBJ2-1; d_call: TRBD2; clone_size: .; cdr3_nt: TGTGCCAGCAGCTCAACAACTAGCGGGAGTAAGGGCAATGAGCAGTTCTTC; cdr3_aa: CASSSTTSGSKGNEQFF
v_call: TRBV20-1; j_call: TRBJ2-5; d_call: TRBD2; clone_size: .; cdr3_nt: TGCAGTGGGGTGGGTGGACTAGCGGAAGAGACCCAGTACTTC; cdr3_aa: CSGVGGLAEETQYF
v_call: TRBV4-3; j_call: TRBJ1-6; d_call: .; clone_size: once; cdr3_nt: TGCGCCAGCAGCCAAGAATTTGGTTCCTATAATTCACCCCTCCACTTT; cdr3_aa: CASSQEFGSYNSPLHF
v_call: TRBV4-3; j_call: TRBJ2-1; d_call: .; clone_size: few; cdr3_nt: TGCGCCAGCAGCCAGGGGGGCGGGGTGAGCTCCTACAATGAGCAGTTCTTC; cdr3_aa: CASSQGGGVSSYNEQFF
v_call: TRBV10-3; j_call: TRBJ2-3; d_call: .; clone_size: few; cdr3_nt: TGTGCCATCAGTGAGGGCGCTGGCACAGATACGCAGTATTTT; cdr3_aa: CAISEGAGTDTQYF
v_call: TRBV6-5; j_call: TRBJ2-7; d_call: .; clone_size: .; cdr3_nt: TGTGCCAGCAGCCCGGCGCCAGTGGTATACGAGCAGTACTTC; cdr3_aa: CASSPAPVVYEQYF
v_call: TRBV7-8; j_call: TRBJ1-1; d_call: TRBD1; clone_size: .; cdr3_nt: TGTGCCAGCAGCGAAGGGACAGCGGAACACACTGAAGCTTTCTTT; cdr3_aa: CASSEGTAEHTEAFF
v_call: TRBV6-2/TRBV6-3; j_call: TRBJ2-3; d_call: TRBD2; clone_size: .; cdr3_nt: TGTGCCAGCAGTGACCGGACTAGCGGGGTTGCAGATACGCAGTATTTT; cdr3_aa: CASSDRTSGVADTQYF
v_call: TRBV5-4; j_call: TRBJ2-1; d_call: TRBD2; clone_size: few; cdr3_nt: TGTGCCAGCAGCCCCCGGGCGGGAGGAAGAAATGAGCAGTTCTTC; cdr3_aa: CASSPRAGGRNEQFF
v_call: TRBV18; j_call: TRBJ1-1; d_call: .; clone_size: .; cdr3_nt: TGTGCCAGCTCACCCAGCAGGGGTGAAGCTTTCTTT; cdr3_aa: CASSPSRGEAFF
v_call: TRBV27; j_call: TRBJ2-7; d_call: TRBD2; clone_size: .; cdr3_nt: TGTGCCAGCAGAAAACTAGCGGTCTTGCACAGCTCCTACAATGAGCAGTACTTC; cdr3_aa: CASRKLAVLHSSYNEQYF
v_call: TRBV25-1; j_call: TRBJ1-2; d_call: .; clone_size: .; cdr3_nt: TGTGCCAGCAGTGAATACGGCAGGGAAGATGGCTACACCTTC; cdr3_aa: CASSEYGREDGYTF
v_call: TRBV12-3/TRBV12-4; j_call: TRBJ2-5; d_call: .; clone_size: .; cdr3_nt: TGTGCCAGCACTCTCGGGAGACAAGAGACCCAGTACTTC; cdr3_aa: CASTLGRQETQYF
v_call: TRBV4-1; j_call: TRBJ1-1; d_call: TRBD1; clone_size: .; cdr3_nt: TGCGCCAGCAGCCAAGTGGGACAGGGGAGGACTGAAGCTTTCTTT; cdr3_aa: CASSQVGQGRTEAFF
v_call: TRBV27; j_call: TRBJ2-3; d_call: .; clone_size: few; cdr3_nt: TGTGCCAGCAGCCAGGGCGCTGGTTGGGTAGATACGCAGTATTTT; cdr3_aa: CASSQGAGWVDTQYF
v_call: TRBV20-1; j_call: TRBJ2-1; d_call: .; clone_size: .; cdr3_nt: TGCAGTGCTAGAGATTGGGCACGAGGAAGACAAGGTGAGCAGTTCTTC; cdr3_aa: CSARDWARGRQGEQFF
v_call: TRBV29-1; j_call: TRBJ2-7; d_call: TRBD1; clone_size: .; cdr3_nt: TGCAGCGTTGAAGATCAAGGGACAGACGTCTACGAGCAGTACTTC; cdr3_aa: CSVEDQGTDVYEQYF
v_call: TRBV7-9; j_call: TRBJ2-7; d_call: TRBD2; clone_size: .; cdr3_nt: TGTGCCAGCAGCAGGGCCCGGGCTAGCGGGAGGTACGAGCAGTACTTC; cdr3_aa: CASSRARASGRYEQYF
v_call: TRBV6-5; j_call: TRBJ1-2; d_call: .; clone_size: many; cdr3_nt: TGTGCCAGCAGTTCGACAGGTTTAATCTATGGCTACACCTTC; cdr3_aa: CASSSTGLIYGYTF
v_call: TRBV25-1; j_call: TRBJ2-3; d_call: .; clone_size: .; cdr3_nt: TGTGCCAGCAGTGAATTCTGGGGATACGATGCCACAGATACGCAGTATTTT; cdr3_aa: CASSEFWGYDATDTQYF
v_call: TRBV3-1; j_call: TRBJ2-1; d_call: .; clone_size: once; cdr3_nt: TGTGCCAGCAGACTAGCTGGCGAGACCCAGTTCTTC; cdr3_aa: CASRLAGETQFF
v_call: TRBV11-2; j_call: TRBJ2-7; d_call: .; clone_size: .; cdr3_nt: TGTGCCAGCCGGGCAGGAGGTAGCATCTACGAGCAGTACTTC; cdr3_aa: CASRAGGSIYEQYF
v_call: TRBV20-1; j_call: TRBJ2-3; d_call: TRBD2; clone_size: few; cdr3_nt: TGCAGTGCTAGAGATCTATGGCGGGAGTCAGATACGCAGTATTTT; cdr3_aa: CSARDLWRESDTQYF
v_call: TRBV9; j_call: TRBJ2-3; d_call: .; clone_size: few; cdr3_nt: TGTGCCAGCAGCGTTACCAGGCGGGATACGCAGTATTTT; cdr3_aa: CASSVTRRDTQYF
v_call: TRBV7-9; j_call: TRBJ2-1; d_call: TRBD2; clone_size: .; cdr3_nt: TGTGCCAGCAGCTTAGGGATTAGCGGGAGCGGTAGCGATGAGCAGTTCTTC; cdr3_aa: CASSLGISGSGSDEQFF
v_call: TRBV6-6; j_call: TRBJ2-1; d_call: .; clone_size: few; cdr3_nt: TGTGCCAGCAGTTACCACCTATTGCGAGAGCAGTTCTTC; cdr3_aa: CASSYHLLREQFF
v_call: TRBV5-1; j_call: TRBJ2-2; d_call: .; clone_size: .; cdr3_nt: TGCGCCAGCAGCTTGGAGGCAGGTGTCAACACCGGGGAGCTGTTTTTT; cdr3_aa: CASSLEAGVNTGELFF